This T cell receptor beta chain is from a study of blood T cell repertoires in COVID-19. This table comes from immunoSEQ multiplex PCR, and its TCRdb copy is limited to in-frame clones, with some not included. The data show tens of thousands of clones, about nine tenths seen once. The germline CDR1 and CDR2 sequences are SGHDT and YYEEEE. Trimming pared 4 bases from V and 3 bases from J, leaving 11 bases between. CDR3 length: 14 amino acids. The sample was peripheral blood. The V call is TRBV5-6, the J call TRBJ1-5; D is ambiguous. The sequence was collected from a man aged 55-75 years with acute or convalescent COVID-19. CDR3 amino acids: CASSVGRVNQPQHF. The CDR3 DNA follows: TGTGCCAGCAGCGTAGGGCGGGTCAATCAGCCCCAGCATTTT.